This T cell receptor beta chain was documented in a study of shared clonotypes between healthy human individuals. Study outcomes and limitations: Clonotype sharing among donors, it was expected, would be affected by sequencing depth. What naive subsets generally showed was a larger estimated richness than memory subsets showed.

Produced via immunoSEQ multiplex PCR; TCRdb's table is partial and in-frame only. Among around 610,000 clones listed, approximately 96% were seen once. The CDR3 spans 15 residues. The germline CDR1 and CDR2 sequences are PRHDT and FYEKMQ (reference sequence). V was cut by 6 bases and J by 3 bases, with 15 bases left in between. Only CD45RO-negative cells positively selected for CCR7 counted as naive CD8 cells, so terminally differentiated effector memory CD45RA+ cells were excluded. With respect to this clone: Its cognate antigen is unknown.

Sequencing used naive CD8+ T cells sorted from blood. The genes are TRBV13 and TRBJ2-1; D call uncertain. This receptor was identified in a woman in her twenties or thirties in good health. CDR3 loop: CASRPERRRYNEQFF. The CDR3 DNA follows: TGTGCCAGCAGGCCCGAGCGAAGACGCTACAATGAGCAGTTCTTC.